These T cell receptor beta chains were read from a single sample in a study of cytomegalovirus exposure and HLA in healthy donors. Sequenced by immunoSEQ multiplex PCR; TCRdb stores in-frame clones only, minus some. This table has roughly 90,000 clones, roughly 80% appearing once. Sample: PBMCs. The receptors here all came from a man younger than 40 in good health and CMV-seropositive. CDR3s include the opening cysteine and the closing phenylalanine or tryptophan.

v_gene,len,j_gene,CDR3aa
TRBV7-9,14,TRBJ2-7,CASSLSGSKREQYF
TRBV5-1,15,TRBJ2-5,CASSQGQGGQETQYF
TRBV19,14,TRBJ1-5,CATVEAGRNQPQHF
TRBV29-1,13,TRBJ2-3,CSVMTRNTDTQYF
TRBV30,14,TRBJ1-6,CAWSNRGLNSPLHF
TRBV19,15,TRBJ2-1,CASSIDGRQVNEQFF
TRBV5-1,13,TRBJ2-1,CASSLPRGNEQFF
TRBV27,15,TRBJ1-1,CASSRGQGGNTEAFF
TRBV6-5,15,TRBJ1-1,CASSYSPGMNTEAFF
TRBV6-6,14,TRBJ2-7,CASSWGQGAQEQYF
TRBV9,14,TRBJ2-3,CASSLSPSTDTQYF
TRBV7-8,15,TRBJ1-2,CASSGSGFFDYGYTF
TRBV10-3,15,TRBJ2-1,CAISERGQGVNEQFF
TRBV15,14,TRBJ2-7,CATSRDPGGYEQYF
TRBV9,14,TRBJ2-7,CASSVQDRAYEQYF
TRBV6-6,11,TRBJ2-5,CATTKQETQYF
TRBV6-4,17,TRBJ2-1,CASSDSPRFGVSHEQFF
TRBV28,16,TRBJ2-7,CASSPPLGLGSGEQYF
TRBV15,13,TRBJ2-1,CATSRDRNNEQFF
TRBV7-9,18,TRBJ2-1,CASSLGQAGAEPYNEQFF
TRBV10-2,18,TRBJ2-7,CASSIPGTSGISSYEQYF
TRBV7-2,15,TRBJ2-1,CASSLVQGAGNEQFF
TRBV27,16,TRBJ2-3,CASSPRDFSWADTQYF
TRBV7-9,15,TRBJ2-2,CASSRTGSNTGELFF
TRBV6-1,14,TRBJ2-1,CASRLAASYNEQFF
TRBV29-1,13,TRBJ1-2,CSVTDRGNYGYTF
TRBV2,12,TRBJ2-3,CASRGVQDTQYF
TRBV2,15,TRBJ1-5,CASTPDRVGNQPQHF
TRBV15,17,TRBJ2-7,CATSTKTARSSSYEQYF
TRBV2,17,TRBJ2-4,CASTLDRGQLAKNIQYF
TRBV25-1,14,TRBJ2-7,CASSNNLASPTQYF
TRBV6-6,12,TRBJ2-1,CASSYPDNEQFF
TRBV19,16,TRBJ1-1,CASSITGSGVRGEAFF
TRBV7-9,12,TRBJ1-1,CASTRPGQKAFF
TRBV15,15,TRBJ2-3,CATRGGDRGTDTQYF
TRBV5-4,13,TRBJ2-5,CASSLDRDGTQYF
TRBV7-6,14,TRBJ2-7,CASSSLPTGIEQYF
TRBV27,13,TRBJ2-3,CASSLRLQDTQYF
TRBV27,15,TRBJ1-2,CASSPGQGTNYGYTF
TRBV27,15,TRBJ1-6,CASCDPGVSNSPLHF
TRBV28,15,TRBJ1-2,CASSPFRGTGYGYTF
TRBV28,15,TRBJ1-5,CASSLGLYSNQPQHF
TRBV19,14,TRBJ2-2,CASTYPGDTGELFF
TRBV6-1,14,TRBJ2-5,CASTGTWGQETQYF
TRBV18,15,TRBJ1-5,CASSSQDSENQPQHF
TRBV5-4,17,TRBJ2-3,CASSYSGLAGGTDTQYF
TRBV5-1,16,TRBJ2-7,CASSLVLQGGSYEQYF